The rows below give T cell receptor beta chains drawn from one sample of a study of blood T cell repertoires in COVID-19. The method was immunoSEQ multiplex PCR; TCRdb's version includes in-frame clones alone and lacks a portion of them. This sample has about 60,000 clones, with 76% found just once. The sample was peripheral blood. The receptor set was obtained from a man aged 50-60 years with active or convalescent COVID-19. The CDR3 runs from the conserved cysteine through the conserved F or W. Each record gives: J gene, V gene, clone size, D gene, CDR3 protein, CDR3 DNA. The D gene is left open where the match is weak. Size is stated for part of the rows, as once, few or many counts, or as a class when the clone is expanded.

j_gene: TRBJ2-3; v_gene: TRBV29-1; abundance: once; d_gene: TRBD2; CDR3aa: CSVGLAGDGTQYF; CDR3nt: TGCAGCGTCGGACTAGCGGGAGACGGTACGCAGTATTTT
j_gene: TRBJ2-5; v_gene: TRBV19; abundance: -; d_gene: -; CDR3aa: CASSIDRSGEVETQYF; CDR3nt: TGTGCCAGTAGTATAGATCGATCCGGGGAAGTAGAGACCCAGTACTTC
j_gene: TRBJ2-5; v_gene: TRBV6-5; abundance: -; d_gene: TRBD1; CDR3aa: CASSWDSGETQYF; CDR3nt: TGTGCCAGCAGTTGGGACAGTGGGGAGACCCAGTACTTC
j_gene: TRBJ2-4; v_gene: TRBV7-2; abundance: -; d_gene: TRBD2; CDR3aa: CASSLVFLAGDLAKNIQYF; CDR3nt: TGTGCCAGCAGCTTAGTATTTCTAGCGGGAGATCTAGCCAAAAACATTCAGTACTTC
j_gene: TRBJ1-4; v_gene: TRBV6-4; abundance: -; d_gene: -; CDR3aa: CASSDDGVFEKLFF; CDR3nt: TGTGCCAGCAGCGATGACGGGGTGTTCGAAAAACTGTTTTTT
j_gene: TRBJ1-1; v_gene: TRBV5-1; abundance: -; d_gene: -; CDR3aa: CASSQVTGNTEAFF; CDR3nt: TGCGCCAGCAGCCAGGTGACAGGGAACACTGAAGCTTTCTTT
j_gene: TRBJ2-7; v_gene: TRBV2; abundance: -; d_gene: TRBD1; CDR3aa: CASSEVRTGGEQYF; CDR3nt: TGTGCCAGCAGTGAAGTCCGGACAGGCGGAGAGCAGTACTTC
j_gene: TRBJ2-7; v_gene: TRBV3-1/TRBV3-2; abundance: -; d_gene: -; CDR3aa: CASSQDGGTYEQYF; CDR3nt: TGTGCCAGCAGCCAAGATGGCGGAACCTACGAGCAGTACTTC
j_gene: TRBJ2-2; v_gene: TRBV6-5; abundance: -; d_gene: TRBD2; CDR3aa: CASTSGRTGELFF; CDR3nt: TGTGCCAGCACTAGCGGGAGGACCGGGGAGCTGTTTTTT
j_gene: TRBJ2-7; v_gene: TRBV19; abundance: -; d_gene: -; CDR3aa: CASSPGLGLGEQYF; CDR3nt: TGTGCCAGTAGCCCGGGACTCGGTTTGGGCGAGCAGTACTTC
j_gene: TRBJ2-5; v_gene: TRBV18; abundance: -; d_gene: TRBD2; CDR3aa: CASSQREGTETQYF; CDR3nt: TGTGCCAGCTCTCAGCGGGAGGGAACAGAGACCCAGTACTTC
j_gene: TRBJ2-1; v_gene: TRBV5-1; abundance: -; d_gene: TRBD2; CDR3aa: CASSTLAGGPGNEQFF; CDR3nt: TGCGCCAGCAGCACCTTAGCGGGGGGGCCGGGCAATGAGCAGTTCTTC